The 10 T cell receptor beta chains below all came from one sample that was sequenced in a study of OX40 agonist ivuxolimab in advanced cancers. This table comes from immunoSEQ multiplex PCR, and its TCRdb copy is limited to in-frame clones, with some not included. Among 62,000 or so clones, about 90% were seen once, and the ten largest hold less than 6%. This specimen was CD4+ or CD8+ T cells sorted from blood, taken in a trial of the OX40 agonist ivuxolimab. The receptor set was obtained from an adult with an advanced solid tumor such as melanoma, head and neck, liver or kidney cancer.

V usage is TRBV7-3 and J usage is TRBJ2-2; 10 bases map to TRBD2. Germline V gives CDR1 SGHTA, CDR2 FQGTGA. The CDR3 totals 16 residues. J lost 2 bases, V lost 4 bases, and 4 bases had no gene match. In nucleotides, the CDR3 is TGTGCCAGCAGCTCCAGCGGGAGGGTAAACACCGGGGAGCTGTTTTTT. Protein product: CASSSSGRVNTGELFF.

The CDR3 protein is CASSYGTDLPTEAFF. CDR3 bases: TGTGCCAGCAGTTACGGGACGGACCTTCCCACTGAAGCTTTCTTT. The chain joins TRBV6-6 to TRBJ1-1, with D possibly matching TRBD1 (5 bases). The CDR3 has 15 amino acids. With 2 bases removed from V and 4 bases from J, the gap between germline ends came to 14 bases. From germline, CDR1 is MNHNY and CDR2 SVGAGI (reference sequence).

The CDR3 spells CSVEAPRTGAIANYGYTF. The CDR3 DNA is TGCAGCGTTGAAGCGCCCCGGACAGGGGCAATAGCTAACTATGGCTACACCTTC. The chain links TRBV29-1 to TRBJ1-2; 9 positions match TRBD1. CDR1 and CDR2 (germline): SQVTM, ANQGSEA. V lost 1 base, J lost 0 bases, and 12 bases stayed unmatched. The CDR3 consists of 18 residues. Variable domain in full (rest from reference TRBV29-1 and TRBJ1-2): SAVISQKPSRDICQRGTSLTIQCQVDSQVTMMFWYRQQPGQSLTLIATANQGSEATYESGFVIDKFPISRPNLTFSTLTVSNMSPEDSSIYLCSVEAPRTGAIANYGYTFGSGTRLTVV.

This clone was seen a handful of times. The chain recombines TRBV4-1 with TRBJ2-3; no clear D. V dropped 0 bases and J dropped 14 bases, with 15 bases sitting between them. The CDR3 runs 13 residues. Germline assignment: CDR1 MGHRA and CDR2 YSYEKL. As DNA, the CDR3 is TGCGCCAGCAGCCAAGAGGACCTCCGAGTCCTGTATTTT. It encodes CASSQEDLRVLYF.

V gene TRBV29-1 combines with J gene TRBJ1-2, with D perhaps matching TRBD1 (6 bases). Germline-derived CDR1 and CDR2 are SQVTM and ANQGSEA. The V and J ends lost 6 bases and 8 bases respectively, with 19 bases between them. The CDR3 runs to 13 residues. CDR3 in DNA: TGCAGCGTCTCCGAGGGGGGCCCCAAGGGCTACACCTTC. It specifies CSVSEGGPKGYTF.

This chain connects TRBV21-1 to TRBJ2-1; the D segment call TRBD2 is taken from the table without a DNA check. TRBV21-1 is noted as a pseudogene. The CDR3 is made up of 21 amino acids. The CDR3 is CASSLPGILTREHALINEQFF. CDR3 DNA: TGTGCCAGCAGCCTCCCCGGGATACTTACGCGGGAGCATGCGTTAATCAATGAGCAGTTCTTC.

The chain employs TRBV10-3 and TRBJ2-6, with D perhaps given as TRBD1 or TRBD2 (5 bases each). Germline V gene lookup returns CDR1 ENHRY and CDR2 SYGVKD. V lost 7 bases to trimming and J lost 2 bases, with 9 bases between them. The CDR3 contains 14 residues. The CDR3 nucleotides are TGTGCCATCATGTCGGGGCCTGGGGCCAACGTCCTGACTTTC. Its translation is CAIMSGPGANVLTF.

The chain combines TRBV2 with TRBJ2-5, with no clear D. Deletions cut 0 bases from V and 4 bases from J, with 9 bases between. This CDR3 comprises 14 residues. Germline V gene sequence: CDR1 SNHLY, CDR2 FYNNEI. DNA of the CDR3: TGTGCCAGCAGTGAAGCGCTCCAGGTAGAGACCCAGTACTTC. This gives the protein CASSEALQVETQYF.

The V and J genes are TRBV28 and TRBJ2-7; 8 nucleotides agree with TRBD2. Germline V gene lookup returns CDR1 MDHEN and CDR2 SYDVKM. The V and J ends lost 3 bases and 1 base, in that order; junction bases with no gene match: 8. This CDR3 spans 16 amino acids. The CDR3 nucleotides are TGTGCCAGCAGTTTTGGGGGACTAGATAGGTCCTACGAGCAGTACTTC. It specifies CASSFGGLDRSYEQYF.

The rearrangement joins TRBV15 to TRBJ2-4; 7 positions agree with TRBD1. V gave up 8 bases and J gave up 4 bases; unmatched junction bases: 14. The germline CDR1 and CDR2 sequences are LNHNV and YYDKDF (reference sequence). The CDR3 spans 16 residues. CDR3 amino acids: CATLHRGMLGKNIQYF. CDR3 DNA sequence: TGTGCCACCCTCCACAGGGGAATGTTGGGGAAAAACATTCAGTACTTC.